These 20 T cell receptor beta chains were sequenced from one sample in a study of long-term antiretroviral therapy in people with HIV. The authors ran the immunoSEQ assay, v3.0, at survey level. The data were produced by immunoSEQ multiplex PCR, yet TCRdb's version contains in-frame clones alone and is incomplete. The sample carries 7,400 or so clones, around 74% recorded once. Source: unsorted PBMCs, taken about 0.9 years before starting antiretroviral therapy. These receptors originate from a man aged 40-50 years with HIV.

J is TRBJ2-7 and V is TRBV7-9; TRBD2 matches 11 bases. CDR3 length equals 18 residues. Germline V gene lookup returns CDR1 SEHNR and CDR2 FQNEAQ (reference sequence). The ends lost 4 bases at V and 2 bases at J; junction bases unmatched: 13. CDR3 sequence (DNA): TGTGCCAGCAGCTCCCTGACTAGCGGGGCCTATTTAGCCTACGAGCAGTACTTC. It codes for CASSSLTSGAYLAYEQYF. Full variable domain (remainder filled in from reference TRBV7-9 and TRBJ2-7): DTGVSQNPRHKITKRGQNVTFRCDPISEHNRLYWYRQTLGQGPEFLTYFQNEAQLEKSRLLSDRFSAERPKGSFSTLEIQRTEQGDSAMYLCASSSLTSGAYLAYEQYFGPGTRLTVT.

This chain joins TRBV29-1 and TRBJ2-2; D gene uncertain. Looked up from germline, CDR1 is SQVTM and CDR2 is ANQGSEA. There are 12 residues in the CDR3. Trimming took 6 bases from V and 3 from J, leaving 8 bases between them. CDR3 nucleotides: TGCAGCGTGCCAGTTGACACCGGGGAGCTGTTTTTT. Its translation: CSVPVDTGELFF.

This sequence joins TRBV6-5 and TRBJ1-6; TRBD1 might be the D (5 bases). The CDR3 loop spans 16 amino acids. In germline, CDR1 is MNHEY, CDR2 SVGAGI. The V end lost 0 bases, the J end lost 2 bases, and 8 bases lay between the germline ends. The CDR3 DNA follows: TGTGCCAGCAGTTACTCGGGGGGGACCTATAATTCACCCCTCCACTTT. Translation: CASSYSGGTYNSPLHF.

The chain links TRBV30 to TRBJ1-4, with D possibly being TRBD1 (5 bases). The CDR3 extends over 13 amino acids. The V end was cut by 2 bases, the J end by 7 bases, with 11 bases between. Germline V lookup: CDR1 GTSNPN, CDR2 SVGIG (reference sequence). The CDR3 here is CAWSTEGPEKLFF. Here the CDR3 DNA reads TGTGCCTGGAGTACGGAGGGACCTGAAAAACTGTTTTTT.

The chain carries TRBV19 and TRBJ2-7; D possibly corresponds to TRBD1 (5 bases). V lost 1 base to trimming and J lost 6 bases, with 13 bases between them. The CDR3 is 14 amino acids. Germline V gene data show CDR1 as LNHDA and CDR2 as SQIVND (reference sequence). CDR3 sequence reads: CASSIGTGASEQYF. The CDR3 DNA reads TGTGCCAGTAGTATAGGAACTGGGGCCTCCGAGCAGTACTTC.

The chain employs TRBV19 and TRBJ1-5; 12 nucleotides agree with TRBD1. Per the germline V gene, CDR1 is LNHDA and CDR2 is SQIVND (reference sequence). V gave up 3 bases and J gave up 7 bases; unmatched junction bases: 16. The CDR3 is 19 residues long. The DNA for the CDR3 is TGTGCCAGTAGTATGGTGAGCATTATCCGGGACAGGGGGCAACAGCCCCAGCATTTT. Protein sequence: CASSMVSIIRDRGQQPQHF.

The chain uses TRBV18 and TRBJ2-1, with unresolved D. Deletions cut 3 bases from V and 1 base from J, with 7 bases between. Germline lookup yields CDR1 KGHSH and CDR2 LQKENI. This CDR3 is built from 14 residues. The CDR3 nucleotides read TGTGCCAGCTCACCGGTCGGTTCCTACAATGAGCAGTTCTTC. Its translation is CASSPVGSYNEQFF. The variable domain in full, completed from reference TRBV18 and TRBJ2-1, reads NAGVMQNPRHLVRRRGQEARLRCSPMKGHSHVYWYRQLPEEGLKFMVYLQKENIIDESGMPKERFSAEFPKEGPSILRIQQVVRGDSAAYFCASSPVGSYNEQFFGPGTRLTVL.

Here the CDR3 reads CASSSSGTGVDQPQHF. In DNA, the CDR3 is TGTGCCAGCAGTTCGTCCGGGACAGGGGTGGACCAGCCCCAGCATTTT. This chain joins TRBV27 and TRBJ1-5; 10 nucleotides match TRBD1. Germline CDR1 and CDR2: MNHEY and SMNVEV (reference sequence). J lost 7 bases, V lost 4 bases, and 10 bases had no gene match. This CDR3 contains 16 residues.

The genes are TRBV27 and TRBJ2-7, with 10 bases identical to TRBD1. This CDR3 is built from 15 residues. Germline V gene lookup returns CDR1 MNHEY and CDR2 SMNVEV (reference sequence). V trimming: 2 bases; J trimming: 3 bases; junction bases outside the gene matches: 4. The CDR3 loop reads CASSLRRTGGYEQYF. The DNA of the CDR3 is TGTGCCAGCAGTTTAAGGCGGACAGGGGGCTACGAGCAGTACTTC.

The chain carries TRBV19 and TRBJ2-1; no reliable D call. Trimming removed 6 bases at V and 9 bases at J, with 9 bases between. The CDR3 totals 11 residues. Germline lookup yields CDR1 LNHDA and CDR2 SQIVND (reference sequence). The CDR3 sequence: CASSFHSEQFF. In nucleotides, the CDR3 is TGTGCCAGTAGCTTTCATAGTGAGCAGTTCTTC.

The V and J genes are TRBV10-2 and TRBJ2-3; the match to TRBD2 covers 7 bases. Looked up from germline, CDR1 is WSHSY and CDR2 is SAAADI. The CDR3 runs to 15 residues. V lost 2 bases and J lost 1; bases outside the gene matches: 3. The CDR3 nucleotides are TGCGCCAGCAGTGAGCTGGCGGGGGGCACAGATACGCAGTATTTT. It translates to CASSELAGGTDTQYF.

The chain carries TRBV7-2 and TRBJ2-2; no firm D call. Germline V gives CDR1 SGHTA, CDR2 FQGNSA. This CDR3 is 15 amino acids long. V was shortened by 7 bases and J by 6 bases, with 18 bases between the two germline ends. CDR3 sequence reads: CASTPRVVAAGELFF. In nucleotides, the CDR3 is TGTGCCAGCACCCCTAGAGTGGTCGCCGCCGGGGAGCTGTTTTTT.

This chain links TRBV7-2 with TRBJ2-3; D could derive from TRBD1 or TRBD2 (5 bases each). The germline V gene encodes CDR1 SGHTA and CDR2 FQGNSA. Trimming cost V 1 base and J 1 base, with 9 bases left between them. There are 15 residues in the CDR3. This CDR3 is CASSLVGARTDTQYF. The CDR3 DNA reads as TGTGCCAGCAGCTTAGTCGGGGCCCGCACAGATACGCAGTATTTT.

V usage is TRBV6-5 and J usage is TRBJ1-1; TRBD1 is a possible D gene (6 bases). V lost 6 bases to trimming and J lost 9 bases, with 14 bases between them. The CDR3 totals 12 residues. Germline-derived CDR1 and CDR2 are MNHEY and SVGAGI. Here the CDR3 reads CASSQGGSKAFF. CDR3 coding DNA: TGTGCCAGCAGCCAAGGGGGGTCGAAAGCTTTCTTT.

This clone has a single count. The J gene is TRBJ2-7, the V gene TRBV4-3; 10 bases match TRBD1. The germline V gene has CDR1 LGHNA and CDR2 YSLEER. V dropped 1 base and J dropped 9; count of bases not matched to a gene: 6. The CDR3 loop spans 14 amino acids. CDR3 DNA: TGCGCCAGCAGCCAAGCCCGACAGGGGGCTGGGCAGTACTTC. This translates into CASSQARQGAGQYF.

By share, this clone counts as large. The rearrangement links TRBV7-8 to TRBJ2-3; the D call may be TRBD1 or TRBD2 (6 bases each). The CDR3 sequence is 16 residues long. The V gene's germline CDR1 is SGHVS and CDR2 FQNEAQ. The ends were cut back, 5 bases at V and 6 bases at J, with 21 bases in the middle. The CDR3 coding sequence is TGTGCCAGCAGCCCGGTGTCGGGGGCGGGGTTGGATACGCAGTATTTT. Amino acids: CASSPVSGAGLDTQYF. The entire variable domain, with the rest obtained from reference TRBV7-8 and TRBJ2-3, is as follows: GAGVSQSPRYKVAKRGQDVALRCDPISGHVSLFWYQQALGQGPEFLTYFQNEAQLDKSGLPSDRFFAERPEGSVSTLKIQRTQQEDSAVYLCASSPVSGAGLDTQYFGPGTRLTVL.

This clone occurred a few times. The chain carries TRBV21-1 and TRBJ1-2; TRBD1, the table's D call, was not compared with the DNA. TRBV21-1 corresponds to a pseudogene. The CDR3 loop spans 13 amino acids. The CDR3 reads CAITGPANYGYTF. CDR3 sequence (DNA): TGTGCCATCACAGGGCCAGCTAACTATGGCTACACCTTC.

The rearrangement joins TRBV6-5 to TRBJ1-1; D is ambiguous. The germline V gene encodes CDR1 MNHEY and CDR2 SVGAGI. Between the trimmed V and J ends, which lost 6 bases and 6 bases, there was a span of 11 bases. This CDR3 has 12 amino acids. The CDR3 DNA sequence: TGTGCCAGCAGCTCCGGGGTGGCTGAAGCTTTCTTT. This sequence encodes CASSSGVAEAFF.

The chain combines TRBV28 with TRBJ2-7; the D gene is possibly TRBD1 (5 bases). Deletions cut 2 bases from V and 0 bases from J, with 5 bases between. Germline CDR1 MDHEN, CDR2 SYDVKM. The CDR3 is made up of 13 amino acids. This chain's CDR3 is CASSLQGSYEQYF. DNA for the CDR3: TGTGCCAGCAGTTTACAGGGCTCCTACGAGCAGTACTTC.

The chain recombines TRBV4-3 with TRBJ1-1; D remains ambiguous. This CDR3 has 16 residues. Trimming took 0 bases from V and 0 from J, leaving 11 bases between them. In germline, CDR1 is LGHNA, CDR2 YSLEER. The CDR3 DNA follows: TGCGCCAGCAGCCAAGATGGCCCGGCTATGAACACTGAAGCTTTCTTT. It specifies CASSQDGPAMNTEAFF.